Below are 13 T cell receptor beta chains sequenced from a single sample in a study of Graves' ophthalmopathy and Graves' hyperthyroidism. For repertoire sequencing, the TCR beta CDR3 regions were amplified from RNA transcripts. First-round RT-PCR used HTBI primers; second-round multiplex PCR followed. TCRdb called the multiplex PCR reads again in MiXCR, with one record for every CDR3 protein. The data show roughly 220,000 distinct CDR3 sequences, around 45% seen once. The sequencing input was peripheral blood. These receptors were taken from an adult man with Graves' ophthalmopathy.

The chain is built from TRBV2 and TRBJ1-4, with D perhaps TRBD1 (5 bases). V was cut by 6 bases and J by 5 bases, with 19 bases left in between. CDR1 is SNHLY and CDR2 is FYNNEI in the germline V gene. The CDR3 sequence is 16 residues long. In DNA form, the CDR3 reads TGTGCCAGCAGGGTGGGACTAGCCTCCTACAATGAAAAACTGTTTTTT. Its translation: CASRVGLASYNEKLFF.

With respect to this clonotype: The CDR3 ends on some other residue instead of the conserved phenylalanine or tryptophan, so this is likely a read error. The V call is TRBV5-1, the J call TRBJ2-7; D is ambiguous. The CDR3 is 13 amino acids. The V gene's germline CDR1 is SGHRS and CDR2 YFSETQ. The CDR3 spells CASSTSSSYEQYL. The CDR3 nucleotides are TGTGCCAGCAGCACCAGTAGCTCCTACGAGCAGTACCTC.

This clonotype showed up many times. The chain couples TRBV10-3 to TRBJ2-7; TRBD1 might be the D (5 bases). Germline CDR1 is ENHRY and CDR2 is SYGVKD. The CDR3 spans 11 residues. The V and J ends lost 11 bases and 3 bases respectively, with 11 bases between them. This CDR3 reads CASGQGYEQYF. CDR3 bases: TGTGCCTCCGGGCAGGGCTACGAGCAGTACTTC.

The chain links TRBV7-8 to TRBJ2-7; 11 bases match TRBD2. CDR3 length equals 15 residues. V shed 5 bases, J shed 0 bases, and the junction held 3 bases outside the gene matches. The germline V gene has CDR1 SGHVS and CDR2 FQNEAQ. The CDR3 loop is CASSVTSGGSYEQYF. CDR3 nucleotides: TGTGCCAGCAGCGTAACTAGCGGGGGCTCCTACGAGCAGTACTTC.

This clonotype was detected once. The CDR3 does not close with the conserved phenylalanine or tryptophan, likely indicating a read error. The chain uses TRBV7-8 and TRBJ1-2; D gene unclear. Germline V gene sequence: CDR1 SGHVS, CDR2 FQNEAQ. This CDR3 spans 13 amino acids. The CDR3 bases are TGCGCCAGCAGCCTCACGTGGGCGGATGGCTACACCATC. It codes for CASSLTWADGYTI.

CDR3 bases: TGTGCCATCCAAGACTTGATTTCAGGGAACACCGGGGAGCTGTTTTTT. Translation gives CAIQDLISGNTGELFF. V is TRBV12-3 or TRBV12-4 and J is TRBJ2-2; D is unresolved. CDR3 size: 16 residues. Trimming removed 10 bases from V and 1 base from J, with 19 bases in between.

This clonotype was recorded a few times. J is TRBJ2-2 and V is TRBV7-9, with 8 bases lining up with TRBD2. CDR1 is SEHNR, CDR2 FQNEAQ, per germline (reference sequence). The V and J ends lost 5 bases and 6 bases, in that order; junction bases with no gene match: 5. This CDR3 spans 14 amino acids. CDR3 in DNA: TGTGCCAGCAGCGAGCGGGAGAAGGCCGGGGAGCTGTTTTTT. Protein product: CASSEREKAGELFF.

V is TRBV15 and J is TRBJ2-5, with 11 bases fitting TRBD1. This CDR3 region has 15 residues. CDR1 is LNHNV, CDR2 YYDKDF, per germline (reference sequence). V gave up 1 base and J gave up 5 bases; unmatched junction bases: 3. CDR3 in DNA: TGTGCCACCAGCAGAGGGACAGGGGGCATCGAGACCCAGTACTTC. Its translation: CATSRGTGGIETQYF.

This chain connects TRBV28 to TRBJ2-2; 7 nucleotides align to TRBD1. The CDR3 spans 15 residues. Trimming took 5 bases from V and 6 from J; bases not matched to a gene: 9. From germline, CDR1 is MDHEN and CDR2 SYDVKM. CDR3 DNA: TGTGCCAGCAGTACTACCTCGACAGGGCCCGGGGAGCTGTTTTTT. It yields the protein CASSTTSTGPGELFF.

The chain joins TRBV29-1 to TRBJ1-1, with 9 bases identical to TRBD1. The better agreement between TRBJ2-1 and the DNA end casts doubt on the J call. This CDR3 has 13 residues. Per germline, CDR1 SQVTM and CDR2 ANQGSEA. As DNA, the CDR3 is TGCAGCGCTGGGACAGGGAGAGGGAATGAGCAGTTCTTC. This sequence encodes CSAGTGRGNEQFF.

This clonotype showed up just a few times. The rearrangement uses TRBV19 and TRBJ1-3; weak D call: TRBD1 (5 bases). The CDR3 is 16 residues long. Germline V lookup: CDR1 LNHDA, CDR2 SQIVND (reference sequence). V was shortened by 9 bases and J by 3 bases, with 21 bases between the two germline ends. CDR3 loop: CASYESGPFLGNTIYF. For the CDR3, the DNA is TGTGCCAGCTACGAGTCGGGACCGTTCCTTGGAAACACCATATATTTT.

This clonotype was counted many times. The chain combines TRBV24-1 with TRBJ1-5; 8 nucleotides line up with TRBD1. The CDR3 runs 15 residues. The germline V gene has CDR1 KGHDR and CDR2 SFDVKD. Losses at the gene ends were 4 bases for V and 4 bases for J; bases not matched to a gene: 5. CDR3 region: CATSDRGRLNQPQHF. CDR3 coding DNA: TGTGCCACCAGTGACAGGGGGCGGTTGAATCAGCCCCAGCATTTT.

A few counts support this clonotype. The CDR3 protein is CSAKGTAGGDIYEQYF. The DNA for the CDR3 is TGCAGTGCTAAAGGGACGGCAGGGGGCGATATCTACGAGCAGTACTTC. This chain connects TRBV20-1 to TRBJ2-7, with 8 bases fitting TRBD1. The CDR3 has 16 amino acids. Trimming took 4 bases from V and 3 from J; bases not matched to a gene: 14. CDR1 is DFQATT, CDR2 SNEGSKA, per germline (reference sequence).